This record covers a single TCR beta chain. This sample was included in a study of blood T cell repertoires in COVID-19. Measured with immunoSEQ multiplex PCR; TCRdb has only the in-frame clones, and not every one. The sample carries around 270,000 clones, about 91% recorded once. CDR3 length: 15 residues. V lost 8 bases, J lost 7 bases, and 11 bases stayed unmatched. Per germline, CDR1 LNHNV and CDR2 YYDKDF (reference sequence). The V call is TRBV15, the J call TRBJ1-2; 12 bases line up with TRBD1. The receptor's source is a young adult with COVID-19, enrolled during active disease. Sequenced input: peripheral blood. CDR3 coding DNA: TGTGCCACCGGCGGGACAGGGGGCCTGGTTCGTGGCTACACCTTC. It codes for CATGGTGGLVRGYTF.